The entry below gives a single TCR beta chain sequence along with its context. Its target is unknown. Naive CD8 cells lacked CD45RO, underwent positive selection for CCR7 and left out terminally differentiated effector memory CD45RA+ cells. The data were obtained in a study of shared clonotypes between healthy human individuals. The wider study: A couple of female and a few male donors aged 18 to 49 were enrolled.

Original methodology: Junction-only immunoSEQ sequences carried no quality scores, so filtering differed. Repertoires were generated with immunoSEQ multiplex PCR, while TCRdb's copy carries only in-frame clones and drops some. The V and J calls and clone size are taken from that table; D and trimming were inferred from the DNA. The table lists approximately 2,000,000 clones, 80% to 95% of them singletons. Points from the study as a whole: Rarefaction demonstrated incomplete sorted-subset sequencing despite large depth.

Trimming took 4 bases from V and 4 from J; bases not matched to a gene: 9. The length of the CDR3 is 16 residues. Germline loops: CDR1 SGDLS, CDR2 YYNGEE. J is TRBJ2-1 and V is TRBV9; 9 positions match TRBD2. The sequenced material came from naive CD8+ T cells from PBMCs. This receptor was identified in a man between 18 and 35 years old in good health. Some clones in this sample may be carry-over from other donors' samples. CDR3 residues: CASSPPSGKGYNEQFF. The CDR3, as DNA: TGTGCCAGCAGCCCCCCTAGCGGGAAGGGGTACAATGAGCAGTTCTTC.